This T cell receptor (beta chain) was profiled in a study of shared clonotypes between healthy human individuals. Splitting of CD4+ cells produced CD45RA+ naive and CD45RA-negative memory subsets. This clone was picked up one time. What it binds is not known. V was pared by 5 bases and J by 4 bases, with 12 bases between. Germline V lookup: CDR1 SGHTA, CDR2 FQGNSA. The CDR3 spans 13 residues. The study, taken as a whole, reports: Only blood was sampled, and tissue TCR repertoires likely differ from blood ones.

The method was immunoSEQ multiplex PCR; TCRdb's version includes in-frame clones alone and lacks a portion of them. The table includes under 2,500,000 clones, approximately 96% detected once. The sequence was obtained from a man between 18 and 35 years old in good health. Sequencing was carried out using naive CD4+ T cells sorted from blood. Subset reported: CD45RA+ positively selected. The chain recombines TRBV7-2 with TRBJ2-7, with a possible D match to TRBD1 (6 bases). DNA of the CDR3: TGTGCCAGCAGCGGGCGGACAGTATACGAGCAGTACTTC. It yields the protein CASSGRTVYEQYF.